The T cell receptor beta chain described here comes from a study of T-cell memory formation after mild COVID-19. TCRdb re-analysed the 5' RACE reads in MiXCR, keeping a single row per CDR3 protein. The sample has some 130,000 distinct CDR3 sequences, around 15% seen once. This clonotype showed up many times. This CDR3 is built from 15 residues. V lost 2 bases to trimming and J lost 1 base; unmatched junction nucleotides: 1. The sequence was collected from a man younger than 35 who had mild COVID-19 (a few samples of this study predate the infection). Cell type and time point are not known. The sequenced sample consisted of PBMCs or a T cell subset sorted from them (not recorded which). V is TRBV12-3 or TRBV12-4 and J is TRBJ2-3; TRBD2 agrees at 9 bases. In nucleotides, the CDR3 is TGTGCCAGCAGTTTAATAGCGGGGGGCACAGATACGCAGTATTTT. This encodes CASSLIAGGTDTQYF.